The source of this T cell receptor (beta chain) is a study of blood T cell repertoires in COVID-19. Study-level background: Sources were T cells, B-cell-depleted T cells, or PBMCs; the material itself was cDNA or gDNA.

The authors' processing: Nucleated cell counts were estimated from reference gene primer amplification. The method was immunoSEQ multiplex PCR; TCRdb's version includes in-frame clones alone and lacks a portion of them. The D gene and trimming were derived from the DNA, and the V and J assignments and clone size from that table. The table lists about 480,000 clones, 70% to 90% of them singletons. CDR3 length equals 13 residues. V was pared by 4 bases and J by 7 bases, with 13 bases between. Germline CDR1 is LNHDA and CDR2 is SQIVND (reference sequence). The chain combines TRBV19 with TRBJ1-2, with D possibly being TRBD1 (5 bases). The receptor's source is a woman between 45 and 65 years old with COVID-19, enrolled during active disease. Sequencing was done on a sample of peripheral blood. The CDR3 here is CASSRGRGLGYTF. The CDR3 region has the DNA TGTGCCAGTAGTAGGGGAAGGGGACTTGGCTACACCTTC.